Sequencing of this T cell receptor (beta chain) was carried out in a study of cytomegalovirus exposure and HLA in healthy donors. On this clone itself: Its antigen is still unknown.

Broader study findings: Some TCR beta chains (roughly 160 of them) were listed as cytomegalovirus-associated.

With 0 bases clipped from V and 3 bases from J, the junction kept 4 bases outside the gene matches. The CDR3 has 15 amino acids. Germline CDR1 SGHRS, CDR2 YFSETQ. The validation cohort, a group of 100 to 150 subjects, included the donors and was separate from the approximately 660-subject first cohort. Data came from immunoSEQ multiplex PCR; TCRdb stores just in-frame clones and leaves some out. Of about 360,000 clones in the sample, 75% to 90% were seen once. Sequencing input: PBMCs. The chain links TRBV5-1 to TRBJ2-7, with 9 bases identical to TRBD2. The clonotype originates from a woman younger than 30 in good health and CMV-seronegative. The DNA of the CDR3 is TGCGCCAGCAGCTTGGGCGGGGGGGGCGGCTACGAGCAGTACTTC. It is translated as CASSLGGGGGYEQYF. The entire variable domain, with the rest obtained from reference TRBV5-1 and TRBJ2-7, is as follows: KAGVTQTPRYLIKTRGQQVTLSCSPISGHRSVSWYQQTPGQGLQFLFEYFSETQRNKGNFPGRFSGRQFSNSRSEMNVSTLELGDSALYLCASSLGGGGGYEQYFGPGTRLTVT.